The clone carrying this TCR beta chain turned up a few times. Its antigen is unknown. CDR3 size: 14 residues. Trimming stripped 5 bases from V and 0 bases from J, with 11 bases between. The germline V gene encodes CDR1 DFQATT and CDR2 SNEGSKA (reference sequence). This entry belongs to a study of post-analysis software for immune sequencing data. Study-wide points: Those samples that were prepared in the same batch co-clustered strongly by F measure. TRBV5-6, TRBV5-1 and TRBV20-1 belonged to a set of a handful of TRBV segments that were more frequent in patients than controls. Normalized Chao1 diversity in multiple sclerosis patients fell significantly below that of controls.

Libraries were made from TCR beta cDNA, and they carried unique molecular identifiers. From around 1 to 10 million T cells, 400,000 to 550,000 cDNA molecules were obtained. Each CDR3 protein gets one entry after TCRdb re-called the PCR reads with MiXCR. The sample shows hundreds of thousands of distinct CDR3 sequences, roughly 29% of them seen only once. Sequenced: blood. This chain uses TRBV20-1 with TRBJ1-5; unclear D gene. The receptor was isolated from a girl between 10 and 17 years old with multiple sclerosis. CDR3 in amino acids: CSAVDGYSNQPQHF. As DNA, the CDR3 is TGCAGTGCTGTCGACGGTTATAGCAATCAGCCCCAGCATTTT.